This TCR beta chain was obtained from a study of blood T cell repertoires in COVID-19. Study-wide context: Sites across the United States, Italy and Spain contributed samples from acute and convalescent COVID-19. PBMCs, B-cell-depleted T cells, or T cells were the source of the cDNA or gDNA that made up the material.

The CDR3 length is 13 residues. Germline V gives CDR1 ENHRY, CDR2 SYGVKD. As concerns this clone: An end of the junction does not agree with germline; a read error may underlie this. Additional DNA sequences in this sample encode the identical CDR3.

Authors' analysis steps: The assay estimated nucleated cells by amplifying reference gene primers. The assay was immunoSEQ multiplex PCR, and TCRdb's table has in-frame clones only and misses some. V, J and clone size were drawn from that table, and D and trimming were deduced from the DNA. Altogether some 130,000 clones are present, roughly 81% being singletons, with the ten largest covering 9.5% to 15%. Sequenced sample: peripheral blood. This sequence was found in a human donor in a cohort sampled during active COVID-19. The gene calls are TRBV10-3 and TRBJ1-6, with D uncertain. As DNA, the CDR3 is TGTGCCATCACTTCCGGGTCTTACTCACCCCTTCACTTT. Amino acid sequence: CAITSGSYSPLHF.